The 25 T cell receptor beta chains reported below all come from one sample, sequenced in a study of blood T cell repertoires in COVID-19. Sequencing was performed with immunoSEQ multiplex PCR; in TCRdb, only in-frame clones are kept and a portion is missing. This sample carries roughly 250,000 clones, roughly 79% of them seen once, and the ten largest clones take around 2.9%. The sequenced material came from peripheral blood. Every receptor here comes from a woman aged 55-70 years with active or convalescent COVID-19.

The chain uses TRBV4-1 and TRBJ1-1, with D tentatively TRBD1 (6 bases). The germline V gene encodes CDR1 MGHRA and CDR2 YSYEKL. The CDR3 has 20 residues. Trimming shortened V by 0 bases and J by 0 bases, and 23 bases separated the two germline ends. Written as DNA, the CDR3 is TGCGCCAGCAGCCAAGATGCAGGGACATTTTTGCCGAATATGAACACTGAAGCTTTCTTT. Its translation: CASSQDAGTFLPNMNTEAFF.

The chain carries TRBV7-2 and TRBJ2-6; 7 positions agree with TRBD1. The CDR3 runs 15 residues. Losses at the gene ends were 7 bases for V and 2 bases for J; bases not matched to a gene: 5. In germline, CDR1 is SGHTA, CDR2 FQGNSA. The CDR3 sequence: CASTRQGAGANVLTF. CDR3 nucleotides: TGTGCCAGCACCCGACAGGGCGCTGGGGCCAACGTCCTGACTTTC.

The table lists this clone with a few counts. The genes are TRBV7-9 and TRBJ1-6; the D gene is possibly TRBD1 (5 bases). The germline V gene has CDR1 SEHNR and CDR2 FQNEAQ (reference sequence). V lost 5 bases and J lost 14, with 13 bases in between. The CDR3 loop spans 12 amino acids. CDR3 bases: TGTGCCAGCAGCCCTCCCACAGGTACCCTCCACTTT. Its protein product is CASSPPTGTLHF.

The chain couples TRBV12-5 to TRBJ2-4; weak D call: TRBD2 (6 bases). V was pared by 2 bases and J by 0 bases, with 14 bases between. CDR3 length: 17 residues. Germline-derived CDR1 and CDR2 are LGHNT and FRNRAP. In DNA, the CDR3 is TGTGCTAGTGGTTTGAACGGGGAGGAGATAGCCAAAAACATTCAGTACTTC. Translating gives CASGLNGEEIAKNIQYF. The whole variable domain, remainder taken from reference TRBV12-5 and TRBJ2-4, is DARVTQTPRHKVTEMGQEVTMRCQPILGHNTVFWYRQTMMQGLELLAYFRNRAPLDDSGMPKDRFSAEMPDATLATLKIQPSEPRDSAVYFCASGLNGEEIAKNIQYFGAGTRLSVL.

This chain uses TRBV23-1 with TRBJ1-5, with 7 positions matching TRBD1. TRBV23-1 is an ORF, and what it does is uncertain. Trimming at V came to 2 bases and at J to 6 bases, leaving 4 bases not matched to a gene. The CDR3 runs to 14 residues. The CDR3 region has the DNA TGCGCCAGCAGTCAAAGAGGGGGCTTTCAGCCCCAGCATTTT. It specifies CASSQRGGFQPQHF.

This clone has just a few counts. This chain uses TRBV5-6 with TRBJ1-5, with 8 nucleotides matching TRBD1. The CDR3 consists of 16 residues. CDR1 and CDR2 from the germline V gene are SGHDT and YYEEEE. V was clipped by 2 bases and J by 3 bases; unmatched bases: 7. The CDR3 is CASSLDGQGVNQPQHF. The CDR3 DNA reads as TGTGCCAGCAGCTTAGACGGACAGGGAGTCAATCAGCCCCAGCATTTT. The whole variable domain, filled in from reference TRBV5-6 and TRBJ1-5, reads DAGVTQSPTHLIKTRGQQVTLRCSPKSGHDTVSWYQQALGQGPQFIFQYYEEEERQRGNFPDRFSGHQFPNYSSELNVNALLLGDSALYLCASSLDGQGVNQPQHFGDGTRLSIL.

The chain uses TRBV6-5 and TRBJ2-7, with 11 bases matching TRBD1. The CDR3 totals 13 residues. From germline, CDR1 is MNHEY and CDR2 SVGAGI. V gave up 7 bases and J gave up 4 bases; unmatched junction bases: 3. CDR3 nucleotides: TGTGCCAGCAAGGGACAGGGGGTTTACGAGCAGTACTTC. Translation gives CASKGQGVYEQYF.

The V gene is TRBV24-1, the J gene TRBJ1-5; tentatively, D is TRBD1 (5 bases). Trimming pared 4 bases from V and 3 bases from J, leaving 9 bases between. Germline CDR1 reads KGHDR; CDR2 reads SFDVKD. The CDR3 consists of 14 residues. Written as DNA, the CDR3 is TGTGCCACCAGTGACACAGGAATCAATCAGCCCCAGCATTTT. Its protein product is CATSDTGINQPQHF.

This clone was seen a few times. The V and J genes are TRBV3-1 (or the pseudogene TRBV3-2) and TRBJ1-6; the D gene is possibly TRBD1 (6 bases). V was pared by 4 bases and J by 7 bases, with 20 bases between. This CDR3 contains 17 residues. Germline V gives CDR1 LGHDT, CDR2 YNNKEL (reference sequence). The CDR3 here is CASSRWRGAPGNSPLHF. The CDR3 DNA reads TGTGCCAGCAGCCGCTGGCGGGGGGCGCCTGGAAATTCACCCCTCCACTTT.

This clone was seen only a few times. V and J are TRBV7-2 and TRBJ2-3; no clear D gene. Between the trimmed V and J ends, which lost 1 base and 6 bases, there was a span of 11 bases. This CDR3 contains 14 residues. Germline V gene sequence: CDR1 SGHTA, CDR2 FQGNSA. The CDR3 DNA follows: TGTGCCAGCAGCTTAGGTGGCGCAGCGGATACGCAGTATTTT. This translates into CASSLGGAADTQYF.

The V and J genes are TRBV29-1 and TRBJ1-4, with D unresolved. V lost 3 bases and J 5 bases, leaving 10 bases between the germline ends. Germline CDR1 is SQVTM and CDR2 is ANQGSEA. CDR3 size: 13 residues. CDR3 in amino acids: CSVEHDTNEKLFF. Here the CDR3 DNA reads TGCAGCGTTGAGCACGACACGAATGAAAAACTGTTTTTT.

This chain joins TRBV5-6 and TRBJ2-7; a possible D gene is TRBD1 (6 bases). Germline V gives CDR1 SGHDT, CDR2 YYEEEE. There are 13 residues in the CDR3. Trimming left V 3 bases short and J 5 bases short, with 12 bases between. The CDR3 spells CASSSGAFDEQYF. CDR3 nucleotide sequence: TGTGCCAGCAGCTCAGGGGCCTTCGACGAGCAGTACTTC.

The chain links TRBV3-1 (or the pseudogene TRBV3-2) to TRBJ2-7; TRBD2 is a possible D gene (6 bases). There are 15 residues in the CDR3. The germline V and J ends were trimmed by 3 bases and 2 bases, with 14 bases remaining between them. Germline CDR1 LGHDT, CDR2 YNNKEL (reference sequence). Written as DNA, the CDR3 is TGTGCCAGCAGCCATCGGGTAGCGGCCCCCTACGAGCAGTACTTC. This sequence encodes CASSHRVAAPYEQYF.

V gene TRBV25-1 combines with J gene TRBJ2-1; the match to TRBD2 covers 11 bases. The CDR3 totals 15 residues. With 3 bases clipped from V and 8 bases from J, the junction kept 6 bases outside the gene matches. Germline values: CDR1 MGHDK, CDR2 SYGVNS. Written as DNA, the CDR3 is TGTGCCAGCAGTGAGTTTAGCGGGGGGGCCTATGAGCAGTTCTTC. This translates into CASSEFSGGAYEQFF.

The V gene is TRBV9, the J gene TRBJ1-3; TRBD1 is a possible D gene (6 bases). Per germline, CDR1 SGDLS and CDR2 YYNGEE. Trimming removed 1 base at V and 2 bases at J, with 7 bases between. The CDR3 contains 14 residues. CDR3 in amino acids: CASSVKGAGNTIYF. As DNA, the CDR3 is TGTGCCAGCAGCGTAAAGGGGGCTGGAAACACCATATATTTT.

The genes are TRBV11-3 and TRBJ2-7, with 10 bases fitting TRBD2. V shed 1 base and J 6 bases; nucleotides not matched to a gene: 9. The CDR3 runs to 16 residues. Germline V lookup: CDR1 SGHNT, CDR2 YENEEA. As DNA, the CDR3 is TGTGCCAGCAGCTTAGCGCACAGCGGGGGGGCGACCGAGCAGTACTTC. It codes for CASSLAHSGGATEQYF.

The chain is built from TRBV4-3 and TRBJ1-4; D might be TRBD1 (5 bases). V lost 1 base, J lost 3 bases, and 9 bases lay in between. Germline V CDR1 and CDR2: LGHNA, YSLEER. This CDR3 has 15 residues. CDR3 nucleotides: TGCGCCAGCAGCCAAGCCCAGGGCCCTAATGAAAAACTGTTTTTT. Translation: CASSQAQGPNEKLFF.

J is TRBJ1-2 and V is TRBV30; tentative D call: TRBD1 (5 bases). V was shortened by 2 bases and J by 6 bases, with 13 bases between the two germline ends. The CDR3 consists of 13 residues. Germline CDR1 reads GTSNPN; CDR2 reads SVGIG (reference sequence). This CDR3 reads CAWSRQGMNGYTF. The DNA of the CDR3 is TGTGCCTGGAGTAGGCAGGGTATGAATGGCTACACCTTC. The variable domain in full, with the rest retrieved from reference TRBV30 and TRBJ1-2, is SQTIHQWPATLVQPVGSPLSLECTVEGTSNPNLYWYRQAAGRGLQLLFYSVGIGQISSEVPQNLSASRPQDRQFILSSKKLLLSDSGFYLCAWSRQGMNGYTFGSGTRLTVV.

The chain couples TRBV5-4 to TRBJ2-3; D perhaps matches TRBD2 (6 bases). CDR3 size: 17 residues. V was pared by 0 bases and J by 2 bases, with 16 bases between. CDR1 is SGHNT and CDR2 is YYREEE in the germline V gene (reference sequence). CDR3 protein: CASSLAGGAVSTDTQYF. CDR3 DNA: TGTGCCAGCAGCTTGGCCGGCGGGGCAGTCTCCACAGATACGCAGTATTTT.

Here the CDR3 reads CAWSVPSTSYGYTF. CDR3 in DNA: TGTGCCTGGAGTGTACCCTCTACGAGCTATGGCTACACCTTC. The V gene is TRBV30, the J gene TRBJ1-2; D unresolved. This CDR3 has 14 amino acids. The V and J ends lost 0 bases and 4 bases respectively, with 12 bases between them. CDR1 GTSNPN and CDR2 SVGIG come from the germline V gene (reference sequence). Filled out from reference TRBV30 and TRBJ1-2, the complete variable domain reads SQTIHQWPATLVQPVGSPLSLECTVEGTSNPNLYWYRQAAGRGLQLLFYSVGIGQISSEVPQNLSASRPQDRQFILSSKKLLLSDSGFYLCAWSVPSTSYGYTFGSGTRLTVV.

The rearrangement joins TRBV27 to TRBJ2-3; 9 bases fit TRBD2. CDR1 is MNHEY, CDR2 SMNVEV, per germline (reference sequence). J gave up 4 bases and V 2 bases, and 7 bases lay outside the gene matches. CDR3 length equals 16 residues. In DNA form, the CDR3 reads TGTGCCAGCAGTTTACACCCAGCGGGGGGTGCAGATACGCAGTATTTT. This codes for CASSLHPAGGADTQYF.

The chain carries TRBV6-4 and TRBJ2-1; TRBD2 might be the D (6 bases). With 4 bases removed from V and 0 bases from J, the gap between germline ends came to 10 bases. CDR3 length: 15 amino acids. In germline, CDR1 is MRHNA, CDR2 SNTAGT. As DNA, the CDR3 is TGTGCCAGCAGTGTGGGGGGAAGCTCCTACAATGAGCAGTTCTTC. Translation gives CASSVGGSSYNEQFF.

The V gene is TRBV14, the J gene TRBJ1-1; TRBD1 is a possible D gene (6 bases). CDR3 size: 14 residues. V was shortened by 3 bases and J by 4 bases, with 12 bases between the two germline ends. CDR1 and CDR2 from the germline V gene are SGHDN and FVKESK. CDR3 residues: CASSHENRVTEAFF. Here the CDR3 DNA reads TGTGCCAGCAGCCACGAAAACAGGGTCACTGAAGCTTTCTTT.

This clone appeared once. The chain employs TRBV7-9 and TRBJ2-1, with D perhaps TRBD2 (6 bases). The V end lost 0 bases, the J end lost 8 bases, and 11 bases lay between the germline ends. The CDR3 consists of 14 residues. Germline V gives CDR1 SEHNR, CDR2 FQNEAQ (reference sequence). This CDR3 is CASSLAPGRYEQFF. The DNA of the CDR3 is TGTGCCAGCAGCTTAGCCCCAGGGAGGTATGAGCAGTTCTTC.

This chain joins TRBV12-3 or TRBV12-4 and TRBJ1-5; D uncertain. Trimming pared 5 bases from V and 7 bases from J, leaving 9 bases between. This CDR3 region has 12 residues. CDR3 residues: CASSPNIQPQHF. In nucleotides, the CDR3 is TGTGCCAGCAGTCCGAACATACAGCCCCAGCATTTT.